A selection of T cell receptor beta chains follows, all from one sample in a study of human T cells and chemical hapten exposure. TCRdb recomputed calls from the RACE reads with MiXCR, one row per CDR3 protein. The sample has approximately 88,000 distinct CDR3 sequences, 10% to 15% seen once. The sample consisted of whole blood, taken in connection with sensitization to the hapten diphenylcyclopropenone (DPC). Source of these receptors: a woman in her forties or fifties with alopecia areata. Some clones in this sample may be carry-over from other donors' samples. Both conserved end residues are part of each CDR3. Each record gives: clone size, V gene, D gene, J gene, CDR3 DNA, CDR3 protein. A D gene is named only where the DNA matches it firmly. Expanded clones get a size class; other rows say once, few or many, or leave the size out.

many	TRBV24-1	TRBD1	TRBJ2-3	TGTGCCACCAGTCGGCGACAGGGGACAGATACGCAGTATTTT	CATSRRQGTDTQYF
many	TRBV18	NA	TRBJ1-2	TGTGCCAGCTCACCCTTTTGGGGAGATGGCTACACCTTC	CASSPFWGDGYTF
NA	TRBV29-1	NA	TRBJ2-2	TGCAGCGCCCGCATCGGGGCAGCGAACACCGGGGAGCTGTTTTTT	CSARIGAANTGELFF
NA	TRBV29-1	NA	TRBJ2-1	TGCAGCGTTGAAGGGGAAGAGCAGTTCTTC	CSVEGEEQFF
many	TRBV20-1	NA	TRBJ2-5	TGCAGTGCTCGCGAGTGGACGGAGACCCAGTACTTC	CSAREWTETQYF
NA	TRBV28	NA	TRBJ1-2	TGTGCCAGCAGTTTCCTTTTTGGCTACACCTTC	CASSFLFGYTF
few	TRBV24-1	TRBD2	TRBJ2-7	TGTGCCACCCCCGGGACTAGCGCGACCTACGAGCAGTACTTC	CATPGTSATYEQYF
few	TRBV12-3/TRBV12-4	TRBD1	TRBJ1-6	TGTGCCAGCAGTTTAGCAGGGGGCGTTTCACCCCTCCACTTT	CASSLAGGVSPLHF
few	TRBV3-1	TRBD1	TRBJ1-1	TGTGCCAGCAGCCTTTACAGGGGGTCTGAAGCTTTCTTT	CASSLYRGSEAFF
once	TRBV11-2	NA	TRBJ2-5	TGTGCCAGCAGCCGCCGGGACCAAGAGACCCAGTACTTC	CASSRRDQETQYF
few	TRBV5-1	TRBD2	TRBJ2-1	TGCGCCAGCAGTGTCACTAGCGGGGCCTACAATGAGCAGTTCTTC	CASSVTSGAYNEQFF
NA	TRBV7-8	NA	TRBJ2-2	TGTGCCAGCAGCTCAAAGAGGGGCTGGCCCACCGGGGAGCTGTTTTTT	CASSSKRGWPTGELFF
few	TRBV25-1	NA	TRBJ1-1	TGTGCCAGCAGTGAACACACTGAAGCTTTCTTT	CASSEHTEAFF
NA	TRBV28	NA	TRBJ1-1	TGTGCCAGCGGAAGACAGAGCACTGAAGCTTTCTTT	CASGRQSTEAFF
NA	TRBV21-1	NA	TRBJ1-4	TGTGCCATCCTCAGACGGCTTAATGAAAAACTGTTTTTT	CAILRRLNEKLFF
many	TRBV3-1	NA	TRBJ2-2	TGTGCCAGCAGCCGTAGGACCGGGGAGCTGTTTTTT	CASSRRTGELFF
many	TRBV29-1	NA	TRBJ1-4	TGCAGCGTTGCAAGAGCAACTAATGAAAAACTGTTTTTT	CSVARATNEKLFF
NA	TRBV2	NA	TRBJ1-2	TGTGCCAGCCGAAGTAGGGCTGGCTACACCTTC	CASRSRAGYTF
NA	TRBV29-1	NA	TRBJ2-1	TGCAGCGTTGAGGGCAACAATGAGCAGTTCTTC	CSVEGNNEQFF
few	TRBV12-3/TRBV12-4	NA	TRBJ2-6	TGTGCCAGCAGTCCACCTTATGGCTCTGGGGCCAACGTCCTGACTTTC	CASSPPYGSGANVLTF
NA	TRBV6-5	NA	TRBJ1-1	TGTGCCAGCAGTTACTCGAGGTGGCGGAACACTGAAGCTTTCTTT	CASSYSRWRNTEAFF
NA	TRBV7-2	NA	TRBJ1-1	TGTGCCAGCAGCTTCCAGTATATTGCTTTCTTT	CASSFQYIAFF
NA	TRBV29-1	NA	TRBJ1-1	TGCAGCTATTGGGGCACTCTAATGAACACTGAAGCTTTCTTT	CSYWGTLMNTEAFF